The sequence of this T cell receptor (beta chain) was determined in a study of identical twins. TCRdb processed the 5' RACE reads anew with MiXCR; each CDR3 protein has one entry. This sample has 200,000 or so distinct CDR3 sequences, with approximately 16% found just once. Worth noting for this clonotype: What it binds is unknown.

Trimming shortened V by 1 base and J by 6 bases, and 15 bases separated the two germline ends. This CDR3 is 15 amino acids long. CDR1 SGHRS and CDR2 YFSETQ come from the germline V gene. General observations from the study: Findings depended on cross-sectional statistics rather than tracking the same donors. Invariant MAIT and iNKT cells could partly confound zero-insertion analyses.

These data also featured in a second study, about T cells expressing NK-cell markers. That investigation notes: Roughly 6 donors had dominant NKG2C+ clonotypes that comprised roughly 1.0-7.5% of their CD8+ T cells.

This chain connects TRBV5-1 to TRBJ2-3; a possible D gene is TRBD2 (6 bases). What was sequenced was CD8+ T cells sorted from blood. The source of this sequence is a woman aged 18-35 years in good health. The CDR3 DNA reads as TGCGCCAGCAGCTTGATCTCAGGAGGGTACGATACGCAGTATTTT. Translating it yields CASSLISGGYDTQYF.